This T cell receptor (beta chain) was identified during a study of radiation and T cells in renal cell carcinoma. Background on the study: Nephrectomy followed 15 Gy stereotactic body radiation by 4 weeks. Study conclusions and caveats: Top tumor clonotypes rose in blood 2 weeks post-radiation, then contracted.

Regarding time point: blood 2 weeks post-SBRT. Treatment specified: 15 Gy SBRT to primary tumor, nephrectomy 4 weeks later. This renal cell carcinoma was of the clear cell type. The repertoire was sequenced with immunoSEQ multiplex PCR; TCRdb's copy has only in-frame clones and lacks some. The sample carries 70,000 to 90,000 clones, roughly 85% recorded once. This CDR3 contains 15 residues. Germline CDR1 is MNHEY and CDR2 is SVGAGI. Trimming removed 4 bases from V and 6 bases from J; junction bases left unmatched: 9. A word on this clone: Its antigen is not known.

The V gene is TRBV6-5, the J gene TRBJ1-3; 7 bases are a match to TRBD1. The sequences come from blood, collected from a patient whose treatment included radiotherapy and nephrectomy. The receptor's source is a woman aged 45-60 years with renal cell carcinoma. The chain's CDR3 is CASSSGQALINTIYF. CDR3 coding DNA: TGTGCCAGCAGTTCTGGACAGGCCTTAATAAACACCATATATTTT.